Sequencing of this T cell receptor beta chain was carried out in a study of neurological immune-mediated disorders. This clonotype was picked up many times. The ends lost 10 bases at V and 10 bases at J; junction bases unmatched: 8. CDR1 is MDHEN, CDR2 SYDVKM, per germline. The CDR3 runs 13 residues. TCRdb reanalysed the 5' RACE reads using MiXCR and keeps one entry per CDR3 protein. The sample yields 75,000 to 90,000 distinct CDR3 sequences, 10% to 13% seen once. The TCR was taken from a man aged 35-49 years in good health. The chain uses TRBV28 and TRBJ1-6; 9 nucleotides match TRBD1. Sequenced input: PBMCs. The CDR3 DNA follows: TGTGCCACTCTGGGACAGGGTGGATCACCCCTCCACTTT. Amino acids: CATLGQGGSPLHF.